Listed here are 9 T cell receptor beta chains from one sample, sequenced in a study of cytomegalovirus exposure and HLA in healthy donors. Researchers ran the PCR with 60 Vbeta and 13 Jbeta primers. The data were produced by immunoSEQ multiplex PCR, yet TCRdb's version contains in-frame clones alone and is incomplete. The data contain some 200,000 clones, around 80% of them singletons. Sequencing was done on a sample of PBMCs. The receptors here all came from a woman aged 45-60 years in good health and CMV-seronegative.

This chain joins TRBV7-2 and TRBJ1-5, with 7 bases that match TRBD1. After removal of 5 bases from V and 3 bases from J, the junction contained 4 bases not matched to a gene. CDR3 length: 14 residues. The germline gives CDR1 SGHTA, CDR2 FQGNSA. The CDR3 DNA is TGTGCCAGCAGCCGGACAGGACTCAATCAGCCCCAGCATTTT. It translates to CASSRTGLNQPQHF.

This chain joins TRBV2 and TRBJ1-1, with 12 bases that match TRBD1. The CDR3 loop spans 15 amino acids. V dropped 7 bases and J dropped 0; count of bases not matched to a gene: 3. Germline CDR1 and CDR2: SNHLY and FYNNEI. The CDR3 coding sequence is TGTGCCAGCAAGGGACAGGGGGCCATGAACACTGAAGCTTTCTTT. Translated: CASKGQGAMNTEAFF.

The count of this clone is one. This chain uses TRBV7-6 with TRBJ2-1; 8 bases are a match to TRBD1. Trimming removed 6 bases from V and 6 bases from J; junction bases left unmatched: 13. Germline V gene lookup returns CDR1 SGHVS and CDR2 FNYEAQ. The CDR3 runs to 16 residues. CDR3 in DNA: TGTGCCAGCAGTTACCAACCGGGACAGGATGGCAATGAGCAGTTCTTC. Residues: CASSYQPGQDGNEQFF. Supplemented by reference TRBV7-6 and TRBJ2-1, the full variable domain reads GAGVSQSPRYKVTKRGQDVALRCDPISGHVSLYWYRQALGQGPEFLTYFNYEAQQDKSGLPNDRFSAERPEGSISTLTIQRTEQRDSAMYRCASSYQPGQDGNEQFFGPGTRLTVL.

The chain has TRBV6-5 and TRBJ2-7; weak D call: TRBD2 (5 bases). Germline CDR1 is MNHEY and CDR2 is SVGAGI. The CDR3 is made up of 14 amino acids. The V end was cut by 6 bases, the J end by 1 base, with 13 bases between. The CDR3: CASSHQDSSYEQYF. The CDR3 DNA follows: TGTGCCAGCAGCCACCAGGACTCATCCTACGAGCAGTACTTC.

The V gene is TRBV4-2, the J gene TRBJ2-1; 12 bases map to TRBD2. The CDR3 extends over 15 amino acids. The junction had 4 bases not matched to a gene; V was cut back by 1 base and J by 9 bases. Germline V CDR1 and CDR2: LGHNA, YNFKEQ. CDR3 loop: CASSQGTSGIGEQFF. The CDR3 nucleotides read TGTGCCAGCAGCCAAGGGACTAGCGGGATTGGTGAGCAGTTCTTC.

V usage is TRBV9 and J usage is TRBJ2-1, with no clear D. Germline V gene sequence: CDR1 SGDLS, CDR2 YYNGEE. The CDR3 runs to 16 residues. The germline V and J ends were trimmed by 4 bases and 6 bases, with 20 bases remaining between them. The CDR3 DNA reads TGTGCCAGCAGCCCACTCACCTGGTCCCTCCCCAATGAGCAGTTCTTC. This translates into CASSPLTWSLPNEQFF. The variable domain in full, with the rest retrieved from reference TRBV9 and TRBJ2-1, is DSGVTQTPKHLITATGQRVTLRCSPRSGDLSVYWYQQSLDQGLQFLIQYYNGEERAKGNILERFSAQQFPDLHSELNLSSLELGDSALYFCASSPLTWSLPNEQFFGPGTRLTVL.

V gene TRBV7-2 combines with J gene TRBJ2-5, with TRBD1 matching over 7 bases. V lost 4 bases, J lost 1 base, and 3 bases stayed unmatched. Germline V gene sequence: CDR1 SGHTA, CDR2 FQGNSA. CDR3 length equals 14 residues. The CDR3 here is CASSSNRGQETQYF. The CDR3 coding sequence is TGTGCCAGCAGCTCAAACAGGGGCCAAGAGACCCAGTACTTC.

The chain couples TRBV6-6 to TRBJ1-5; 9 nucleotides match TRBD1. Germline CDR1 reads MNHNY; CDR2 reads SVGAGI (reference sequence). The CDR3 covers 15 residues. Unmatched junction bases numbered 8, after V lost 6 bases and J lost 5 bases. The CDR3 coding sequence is TGTGCCAGCAGGAAAACAGGGGGCACGGATCAGCCCCAGCATTTT. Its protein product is CASRKTGGTDQPQHF.

CDR3 in DNA: TGTGCCAGCAGCCCAGATATGGGCCCTAATCAGCCCCAGCATTTT. This sequence encodes CASSPDMGPNQPQHF. The rearrangement joins TRBV7-2 to TRBJ1-5; D is unresolved. CDR1 and CDR2 from the germline V gene are SGHTA and FQGNSA. CDR3 length equals 15 residues. V lost 5 bases and J 4 bases, leaving 15 bases between the germline ends.